This T cell receptor (beta chain) was identified during a study of monozygotic twins with inflammatory bowel disease. This CDR3 spans 13 amino acids. Study observations and caveats: Relative to healthy twins, IBD patients had fewer clonotypes in common with others, a gap that was especially apparent with disease activity.

As for this clonotype: Its cognate antigen is unknown.

Reprocessing the 5' RACE reads, TCRdb reports a single entry for every CDR3 protein and omits DNA. The sample table sets out over 90,000 distinct CDR3 sequences. This chain connects TRBV12-3 or TRBV12-4 to TRBJ1-5. The receptor's source is a human donor with ulcerative colitis or Crohn's disease, or a healthy co-twin of an affected twin (not recorded which). The source material was blood. The CDR3: CASSEIDLGPQHF.